These 32 T cell receptor beta chains came from one sample sequenced in a study of regulatory T cells in long-lasting Graves disease. Regarding time point: persistent/refractory GD, antithyroid drugs over 5 years with positive TRAb. Scientists built the TCR library using RNA that was extracted from PBMCs. Combining iRepertoire HTBI primers with Arm-PCR of CDR3 regions, the authors built TCR beta libraries. TCRdb independently ran MiXCR on the multiplex PCR reads; one entry per CDR3 protein. The sample has approximately 440,000 distinct CDR3 sequences; 20% to 25% are singletons. This specimen was peripheral blood mononuclear cells (PBMCs), taken when the disease was refractory, from a patient treated with antithyroid drugs. The receptors shown here come from a female donor with Graves disease.

This chain joins TRBV9 and TRBJ2-2; D might be TRBD2 (6 bases). The CDR3 totals 16 residues. The V end lost 6 bases, the J end lost 6 bases, and 21 bases lay between the germline ends. The germline CDR1 and CDR2 sequences are SGDLS and YYNGEE. CDR3 in DNA: TGTGCCAGCACCCCGTCCGGGGGAGACGACGCCGGGGAGCTGTTTTTT. Its translation: CASTPSGGDDAGELFF.

About this clonotype: It may be a read error: a sequence one base away is much more abundant. The V call is TRBV28, the J call TRBJ2-5; D gene ambiguous. Germline CDR1 and CDR2: MDHEN and SYDVKM. The CDR3 runs 16 residues. V lost 7 bases and J lost 4, with 22 bases in between. The CDR3 sequence is CASTSGGNNIRETQYF. The CDR3 DNA follows: TGTGCCAGCACGTCTGGCGGAAACAATATTCGAGAGACCCAGTACTTC.

Only a few counts were recorded for this clonotype. The gene calls are TRBV7-2 and TRBJ2-2; perhaps TRBD2 as D (6 bases). Deletions cut 1 base from V and 5 bases from J, with 20 bases between. This CDR3 has 18 amino acids. Germline V gene lookup returns CDR1 SGHTA and CDR2 FQGNSA. CDR3: CASSLGRVGSLRTGELFF. CDR3 DNA: TGTGCCAGCAGCTTAGGAAGGGTCGGGAGTTTACGAACCGGGGAGCTGTTTTTT.

This clonotype appeared a few times. This rearrangement joins TRBV5-5 to TRBJ1-4; perhaps TRBD1 as D (6 bases). V lost 2 bases and J 0 bases, leaving 11 bases between the germline ends. There are 16 residues in the CDR3. Germline V lookup: CDR1 SGHKS, CDR2 YYEKEE (reference sequence). The CDR3: CASSLVRGTTNEKLFF. As DNA, the CDR3 is TGTGCCAGCAGCTTAGTGAGGGGGACAACTAATGAAAAACTGTTTTTT.

This chain uses TRBV4-3 with TRBJ1-1; D remains ambiguous. CDR1 is LGHNA and CDR2 is YSLEER in the germline V gene. V was shortened by 3 bases and J by 4 bases, with 9 bases between the two germline ends. The CDR3 contains 13 residues. The CDR3 DNA follows: TGCGCCAGCAGCCATTCAGGTGTCACTGAAGCTTTCTTT. Its protein product is CASSHSGVTEAFF.

Turning to this clonotype: This may arise from a read error, as a much more abundant clone is one base away. The chain carries TRBV6-1 and TRBJ2-7; possibly TRBD1 for D (6 bases). The CDR3 covers 14 residues. Trimming cost V 8 bases and J 5 bases, with 19 bases left between them. The germline CDR1 and CDR2 sequences are MNHNS and SASEGT. The CDR3 DNA reads TGTGCCAGCGGCTACCGGTCAAAGGGGGACGAGCAGTACTTC. It yields the protein CASGYRSKGDEQYF.

This clonotype came up a few times. The chain recombines TRBV3-1 with TRBJ1-2; 7 positions agree with TRBD1. This CDR3 has 16 residues. V shed 4 bases, J shed 0 bases, and the junction held 8 bases outside the gene matches. Looked up from germline, CDR1 is LGHDT and CDR2 is YNNKEL (reference sequence). CDR3 DNA sequence: TGTGCCAGCAGCCGCCGGGACAGCCTTTCTAACTATGGCTACACCTTC. Translating it yields CASSRRDSLSNYGYTF.

This clonotype has just a few counts. The CDR3 DNA is TGTGCCAGCAGTTTACTGGGTACTGGAAACACCATATATTTT. As protein: CASSLLGTGNTIYF. V usage is TRBV28 and J usage is TRBJ1-3; no definite D call. The germline V gene has CDR1 MDHEN and CDR2 SYDVKM. The CDR3 covers 14 residues. The V and J ends lost 2 bases and 2 bases respectively, with 7 bases between them.

J is TRBJ2-5 and V is TRBV6-1; D not resolved. The germline V and J ends were trimmed by 6 bases and 5 bases, with 25 bases remaining between them. The CDR3 contains 17 residues. Germline CDR1 reads MNHNS; CDR2 reads SASEGT. The CDR3 here is CASSLWSSAQMWETQYF. CDR3 DNA: TGTGCCAGCAGCCTATGGTCCTCCGCCCAGATGTGGGAGACCCAGTACTTC.

This clonotype appeared a few times. The chain employs TRBV5-4 and TRBJ2-2, with TRBD2 identical over 7 bases. There are 15 residues in the CDR3. The V segment lost 0 bases and the J segment 3 bases; nucleotides outside the gene matches: 2. Germline-derived CDR1 and CDR2 are SGHNT and YYREEE (reference sequence). CDR3 DNA: TGTGCCAGCAGCTTGGGCGGGGGTTACACCGGGGAGCTGTTTTTT. It is translated as CASSLGGGYTGELFF.

The V and J genes are TRBV5-1 and TRBJ2-2; either TRBD1 or TRBD2 may supply D (5 bases each). Germline-derived CDR1 and CDR2 are SGHRS and YFSETQ. Deletions cut 2 bases from V and 4 bases from J, with 12 bases between. The CDR3 has 15 amino acids. CDR3 DNA sequence: TGCGCCAGCAGCTTCTTCCGGGACCCCACCGGGGAGCTGTTTTTT. Protein sequence: CASSFFRDPTGELFF.

This sequence joins TRBV13 and TRBJ2-6; possibly TRBD1 for D (5 bases). The CDR3 runs 16 residues. V gave up 5 bases and J gave up 3 bases, with 14 bases separating them. Germline-derived CDR1 and CDR2 are PRHDT and FYEKMQ (reference sequence). This chain's CDR3 is CASSQDQGYGANVLTF. Written as DNA, the CDR3 is TGTGCCAGCAGCCAAGATCAGGGTTATGGGGCCAACGTCCTGACTTTC. The full variable domain, completed using reference TRBV13 and TRBJ2-6, is AAGVIQSPRHLIKEKRETATLKCYPIPRHDTVYWYQQGPGQDPQFLISFYEKMQSDKGSIPDRFSAQQFSDYHSELNMSSLELGDSALYFCASSQDQGYGANVLTFGAGSRLTVL.

This clonotype was seen ten or more times. This chain connects TRBV27 to TRBJ1-2, with D perhaps matching TRBD1 (5 bases). This CDR3 contains 14 residues. Germline V CDR1 and CDR2: MNHEY, SMNVEV (reference sequence). The V and J ends lost 6 bases and 7 bases respectively, with 18 bases between them. CDR3 in DNA: TGTGCCAGCAGGTTAAGAGGAGGAGGGGTTGGCTACACCTTC. Amino acids: CASRLRGGGVGYTF.

This clonotype turned up a few times. This may arise from a read error, as a much more abundant clone is one base away. The chain links TRBV11-1 to TRBJ2-7; D uncertain. Per germline, CDR1 SGHAT and CDR2 FQDESV (reference sequence). Trimming left V 8 bases short and J 2 bases short, with 13 bases between. This CDR3 has 13 residues. CDR3 sequence reads: CASPLDGTYEQYF. The CDR3 DNA sequence: TGTGCCAGCCCTCTCGACGGAACCTACGAGCAGTACTTC. Full variable domain (missing parts from reference TRBV11-1 and TRBJ2-7): EAEVAQSPRYKITEKSQAVAFWCDPISGHATLYWYRQILGQGPELLVQFQDESVVDDSQLPKDRFSAERLKGVDSTLKIQPAELGDSAMYLCASPLDGTYEQYFGPGTRLTVT.

A remark on this clonotype: The germline gene is not matched at one end of the junction; a read error may be the cause. The chain links TRBV6-2 or TRBV6-3 to TRBJ1-2, with 9 bases fitting TRBD1. CDR3 length equals 17 residues. The germline gives CDR1 MNHEY, CDR2 SVGEGT. The CDR3 is CASSPGDRGGGQRPSSF. CDR3 bases: TGTGCCAGCAGTCCCGGTGACAGGGGGGGGGGACAACGTCCCTCGAGCTTC.

J is TRBJ2-7 and V is TRBV11-2, with 11 bases matching TRBD2. CDR1 SGHAT and CDR2 FQNNGV come from the germline V gene. V lost 0 bases and J lost 1; bases outside the gene matches: 8. The CDR3 is 18 residues long. The CDR3, as DNA: TGTGCCAGCAGCTTAGAAATACTAGCGGGAGTGCGGTCCTACGAGCAGTACTTC. Its protein product is CASSLEILAGVRSYEQYF.

Ten or more counts support this clonotype. V and J are TRBV13 and TRBJ1-4; D might be TRBD1 (5 bases). Germline V gives CDR1 PRHDT, CDR2 FYEKMQ (reference sequence). V gave up 5 bases and J gave up 5 bases, with 12 bases separating them. This CDR3 has 14 amino acids. Here the CDR3 DNA reads TGTGCCAGCAGCCACCGGGGGGGAAATGAAAAACTGTTTTTT. The encoded protein is CASSHRGGNEKLFF.

The chain is built from TRBV18 and TRBJ2-7; 13 bases agree with TRBD2. The length of the CDR3 is 18 residues. The junction had 12 bases not matched to a gene; V was cut back by 2 bases and J by 5 bases. The V gene's germline CDR1 is KGHSH and CDR2 LQKENI. The CDR3 region has the DNA TGTGCCAGCTCACCAACTGGACTAGCGGGAGTAGGTGGAAACGAGCAGTACTTC. Translated, it gives CASSPTGLAGVGGNEQYF.

This clonotype came up a few times. The gene calls are TRBV14 and TRBJ1-6; no reliable D call. CDR3 length equals 13 residues. V lost 2 bases, J lost 10 bases, and 9 bases lay in between. Germline loops: CDR1 SGHDN, CDR2 FVKESK. CDR3 sequence (DNA): TGTGCCAGCAGCCAATTTTCGGCCTCACCCCTCCACTTT. Protein sequence: CASSQFSASPLHF.

V and J are TRBV7-9 and TRBJ2-7; perhaps TRBD1 as D (6 bases). The CDR3 spans 16 residues. V dropped 1 base and J dropped 3 bases, with 16 bases sitting between them. Germline CDR1 and CDR2: SEHNR and FQNEAQ (reference sequence). For the CDR3, the DNA is TGTGCCAGCAGCTTAGAGGGTAGGGGGAATAACTACGAGCAGTACTTC. It is translated as CASSLEGRGNNYEQYF.

This clonotype was seen repeatedly, ten times or more. The chain recombines TRBV7-2 with TRBJ1-1, with a weak D call TRBD1 (5 bases). This CDR3 has 13 residues. V was shortened by 1 base and J by 8 bases, with 11 bases between the two germline ends. Germline CDR1 and CDR2: SGHTA and FQGNSA. CDR3 nucleotides: TGTGCCAGCAGCTTAGTTGGGGGTAGAGAAGCTTTCTTT. Translating it yields CASSLVGGREAFF.

This clonotype showed up many times. V gene TRBV12-3 or TRBV12-4 combines with J gene TRBJ2-1; 8 bases align to TRBD2. The CDR3 has 15 residues. V lost 5 bases and J lost 0; bases outside the gene matches: 3. CDR3 in DNA: TGTGCCAGCAGTCTGAGCGGGAGCTCCTACAATGAGCAGTTCTTC. It is translated as CASSLSGSSYNEQFF.

The V and J genes are TRBV2 and TRBJ1-5; a weak D match, TRBD1 (5 bases). V shed 6 bases and J shed 6 bases, with 15 bases lying between them. The germline gives CDR1 SNHLY, CDR2 FYNNEI. CDR3 length: 14 residues. The CDR3: CASSSGTQFQPQHF. The CDR3 DNA is TGTGCCAGCAGCTCCGGGACCCAGTTTCAGCCCCAGCATTTT. Together with reference TRBV2 and TRBJ1-5, the CDR3 gives the full variable domain: EPEVTQTPSHQVTQMGQEVILRCVPISNHLYFYWYRQILGQKVEFLVSFYNNEISEKSEIFDDQFSVERPDGSNFTLKIRSTKLEDSAMYFCASSSGTQFQPQHFGDGTRLSIL.

This clonotype was found a few times. V gene TRBV6-9 combines with J gene TRBJ1-1, with a tentative D call TRBD1 (5 bases). The germline gives CDR1 MNHGY, CDR2 SVAAGI. This CDR3 is 16 amino acids long. Trimming left V 3 bases short and J 0 bases short, with 14 bases between. This CDR3 is CASSYRVWAMNTEAFF. As DNA, the CDR3 is TGTGCCAGCAGTTACAGGGTTTGGGCCATGAACACTGAAGCTTTCTTT.

This clonotype occurred many times. This sequence joins TRBV2 and TRBJ1-2; the D gene is possibly TRBD1 (5 bases). The CDR3 runs to 13 residues. Germline CDR1 SNHLY, CDR2 FYNNEI. Trimming pared 3 bases from V and 5 bases from J, leaving 10 bases between. Written as DNA, the CDR3 is TGTGCCAGCAGTGATGGGGGGTGGTATGGCTACACCTTC. Its translation is CASSDGGWYGYTF.

Concerning this clonotype itself: This CDR3 fails to terminate in the conserved phenylalanine or tryptophan, so it likely reflects a read error. The rearrangement uses TRBV2 and TRBJ2-7; tentatively, D is TRBD1 (5 bases). The CDR3 is 15 amino acids. Trimming took 6 bases from V and 0 from J, leaving 15 bases between them. Germline V gives CDR1 SNHLY, CDR2 FYNNEI. CDR3 amino acids: CASSPIGVYSYEQYL. DNA of the CDR3: TGTGCCAGCAGCCCAATAGGGGTTTACTCCTACGAGCAGTACCTC.

This clonotype occurred a few times. In nucleotides, the CDR3 is TGTGCCAGCAGATCTAGCGGGACATCCTACGAGCAGTACTTC. Translation: CASRSSGTSYEQYF. The rearrangement uses TRBV6-1 and TRBJ2-7; 9 bases fit TRBD2. V shed 6 bases, J shed 1 base, and the junction held 4 bases outside the gene matches. The CDR3 contains 14 residues. Per the germline V gene, CDR1 is MNHNS and CDR2 is SASEGT.

The rearrangement links TRBV3-2 to TRBJ2-1; the table's D call TRBD2 went unverified against the DNA. TRBV3-2 is a recognized pseudogene. The CDR3 totals 15 residues. The DNA for the CDR3 is TGTGCCAGCAGCCAAGGGTACAGCGGGTACAATGAGCAGTTCTTC. Its translation: CASSQGYSGYNEQFF.

This chain links TRBV6-2 or TRBV6-3 with TRBJ1-2; D is perhaps TRBD1 (6 bases). The germline V gene encodes CDR1 MNHEY and CDR2 SVGEGT. The V and J ends lost 2 bases and 8 bases respectively, with 18 bases between them. This CDR3 is 15 amino acids long. CDR3 region: CASSYPPGGVGGYTF. The CDR3 DNA is TGTGCCAGCAGTTACCCCCCCGGGGGCGTCGGCGGCTACACCTTC.

This clonotype was counted ten times or more. The CDR3, as DNA: TGTGCCAGCAGTTGGGGACAGGGGACGGCTGAAGCTTTCTTT. Its protein product is CASSWGQGTAEAFF. The chain couples TRBV2 to TRBJ1-1; TRBD1 agrees at 10 bases. V shed 5 bases, J shed 6 bases, and the junction held 6 bases outside the gene matches. There are 14 residues in the CDR3. CDR1 is SNHLY and CDR2 is FYNNEI in the germline V gene.

This clonotype was found a few times. The chain employs TRBV29-1 and TRBJ2-7; no firm D call. V gave up 2 bases and J gave up 0 bases, with 17 bases separating them. The CDR3 is made up of 16 amino acids. Germline V lookup: CDR1 SQVTM, CDR2 ANQGSEA. The CDR3: CSVEIDEEQSSYEQYF. The CDR3 nucleotides are TGCAGCGTTGAAATAGATGAGGAACAGAGCTCCTACGAGCAGTACTTC.

This clonotype was seen ten or more times. V usage is TRBV20-1 and J usage is TRBJ2-5; a weak D match, TRBD2 (6 bases). V was cut by 3 bases and J by 4 bases, with 18 bases left in between. CDR1 and CDR2 (germline): DFQATT, SNEGSKA (reference sequence). The CDR3 consists of 15 residues. CDR3: CSASVDSGTLETQYF. The CDR3 DNA is TGCAGTGCTAGCGTGGATTCCGGGACTTTAGAGACCCAGTACTTC.